This is a list of T cell receptor beta chains from one sample in a study of blood T cell repertoires in COVID-19. Libraries were prepared by immunoSEQ multiplex PCR; TCRdb keeps only in-frame clonotypes and omits some of them. Among tens of thousands of clones, 82% were seen once, and the ten largest hold around 7.2%. The source material was peripheral blood. The source is a human donor in a cohort sampled during active COVID-19. CDR3s include the opening cysteine and the closing phenylalanine or tryptophan. D genes are given only for firm matches. Clone size appears in some rows only: once, few, many, or a class for an expanded clone.

clone size	V gene	J gene	D gene	CDR3 protein	CDR3 DNA
-	TRBV4-2	TRBJ2-7	-	CASSQDLAAYEQYF	TGTGCCAGCAGCCAAGATTTAGCGGCCTACGAGCAGTACTTC
-	TRBV27	TRBJ2-1	-	CASSFSNEQFF	TGTGCCAGCAGTTTCTCCAATGAGCAGTTCTTC
-	TRBV30	TRBJ1-5	-	CAWSVAGSNQPQHF	TGTGCCTGGAGTGTAGCCGGTAGCAATCAGCCCCAGCATTTT
-	TRBV25-1	TRBJ1-2	-	CASSESGEVALRGYTF	TGTGCCAGCAGTGAATCGGGAGAGGTGGCCCTTCGCGGCTACACCTTC
-	TRBV3-1/TRBV3-2	TRBJ2-7	-	CASSQLRQDSYEQYF	TGTGCCAGCAGCCAACTACGACAGGATTCCTACGAGCAGTACTTC
-	TRBV9	TRBJ1-1	-	CASSVLQNMNTEAFF	TGTGCCAGCAGCGTATTGCAGAACATGAACACTGAAGCTTTCTTT
once	TRBV6-1	TRBJ2-6	-	CASSEGTDLSGANVLTF	TGTGCCAGCAGTGAAGGGACAGACCTCTCTGGGGCCAACGTCCTGACTTTC
once	TRBV6-2/TRBV6-3	TRBJ1-1	-	CASSYSAGDTEAFF	TGTGCCAGCAGTTACTCAGCAGGGGACACTGAAGCTTTCTTT
once	TRBV6-5	TRBJ1-4	-	CASSYGPGEKEKLFF	TGTGCCAGCAGTTACGGTCCAGGGGAAAAAGAAAAACTGTTTTTT
few	TRBV11-2	TRBJ2-6	-	CASSSPSLRGASGANVLTF	TGTGCCAGCAGCTCCCCCTCCCTACGGGGGGCCTCTGGGGCCAACGTCCTGACTTTC
-	TRBV18	TRBJ2-2	TRBD2	CASSPRGGPTGELFF	TGTGCCAGCTCGCCGCGCGGGGGACCCACCGGGGAGCTGTTTTTT
-	TRBV25-1	TRBJ1-1	-	CASSDSAGLNTEAFF	TGTGCCAGCAGTGATTCCGCAGGCTTGAACACTGAAGCTTTCTTT
-	TRBV5-8	TRBJ2-7	-	CASSLSPATYEQYF	TGTGCCAGCAGCTTGTCTCCCGCTACCTACGAGCAGTACTTC
-	TRBV7-3	TRBJ2-7	-	CASSSYRDSYEQYF	TGTGCCAGCAGCTCTTACAGGGACTCCTACGAGCAGTACTTC
few	TRBV5-4	TRBJ2-1	TRBD2	CASTRVIAGGLSYNEQFF	TGTGCCAGCACGAGGGTGATAGCGGGGGGTTTATCCTACAATGAGCAGTTCTTC
-	TRBV5-1	TRBJ2-1	TRBD1	CASSSGTGAYNEQFF	TGCGCCAGCAGCTCCGGGACAGGGGCCTACAATGAGCAGTTCTTC
-	TRBV2	TRBJ2-7	-	CASSEAPRGSSYEQYF	TGTGCCAGCAGTGAAGCGCCTCGGGGGAGCTCCTACGAGCAGTACTTC
-	TRBV9	TRBJ2-3	-	CASSVLGGAAENTQYF	TGTGCCAGCAGCGTATTAGGCGGGGCGGCAGAAAATACGCAGTATTTT
-	TRBV10-3	TRBJ1-1	TRBD1	CATIRTGKNTEAFF	TGTGCCACCATCAGGACAGGGAAGAACACTGAAGCTTTCTTT
-	TRBV5-1	TRBJ1-5	-	CASSLGQQNQPQHF	TGCGCCAGCAGCTTAGGACAGCAGAATCAGCCCCAGCATTTT
-	TRBV9	TRBJ2-1	-	CASTRGSSYNEQFF	TGTGCCAGCACCAGAGGGAGCTCCTACAATGAGCAGTTCTTC
-	TRBV19	TRBJ1-5	-	CASSTKGHSVQPQHF	TGTGCCAGTAGTACCAAGGGACATTCCGTCCAGCCCCAGCATTTT
-	TRBV5-6	TRBJ1-3	-	CASSPRRALSSGNTIYF	TGTGCCAGCAGCCCCAGGCGGGCCTTAAGCTCTGGAAACACCATATATTTT
-	TRBV5-1	TRBJ2-3	-	CASSSIQGSDTQYF	TGCGCCAGCAGCTCAATACAGGGTTCAGATACGCAGTATTTT
-	TRBV19	TRBJ2-6	-	CASSSRGAGANVLTF	TGTGCCAGTAGTAGCCGCGGGGCTGGGGCCAACGTCCTGACTTTC
-	TRBV7-9	TRBJ1-2	-	CASSLATAPYGYTF	TGTGCCAGCAGCTTAGCGACAGCGCCCTATGGCTACACCTTC
-	TRBV15	TRBJ2-2	-	CATSRDFTGELFF	TGTGCCACCAGCCGGGACTTCACCGGGGAGCTGTTTTTT
-	TRBV21-1	TRBJ2-5	-	CASSKVAGRDETQYF	TGTGCCAGCAGCAAGGTGGCAGGGAGGGATGAGACCCAGTACTTC
few	TRBV5-6	TRBJ1-2	-	CASSTKNLEGYTF	TGTGCCAGCAGCACGAAAAACCTCGAGGGCTACACCTTC
-	TRBV12-5	TRBJ2-1	TRBD2	CASGSSGSGGTGEQFF	TGTGCTAGTGGTAGCTCCGGGAGCGGGGGGACGGGTGAGCAGTTCTTC
-	TRBV10-3	TRBJ1-2	TRBD1	CAIKGTGAYGYTF	TGTGCCATCAAAGGGACAGGGGCCTATGGCTACACCTTC
-	TRBV19	TRBJ1-4	TRBD1	CASSIFAGGEEKLFF	TGTGCCAGTAGTATATTTGCAGGGGGCGAAGAAAAACTGTTTTTT
-	TRBV30	TRBJ1-4	TRBD1	CAATGGQLVNEKLFF	TGTGCCGCCACAGGGGGCCAATTGGTTAATGAAAAACTGTTTTTT
few	TRBV5-1	TRBJ1-4	-	CASSKPARTGSTTNEKLFF	TGCGCCAGCAGCAAGCCGGCCCGCACAGGGAGCACGACTAATGAAAAACTGTTTTTT
-	TRBV5-1	TRBJ1-5	-	CASSLEGDGNQPQHF	TGCGCCAGCAGCTTGGAGGGGGATGGTAATCAGCCCCAGCATTTT
-	TRBV10-3	TRBJ2-1	-	CAISDRPGLNEQFF	TGTGCCATCAGTGATCGGCCAGGGTTGAATGAGCAGTTCTTC
-	TRBV27	TRBJ2-7	-	CASSLKSTQGSGYEQYF	TGTGCCAGCAGTTTAAAATCAACGCAGGGGAGTGGCTACGAGCAGTACTTC
-	TRBV4-3	TRBJ2-3	TRBD2	CASSQPGTSGADTQYF	TGCGCCAGCAGCCAACCGGGGACTAGCGGGGCAGATACGCAGTATTTT
-	TRBV7-9	TRBJ1-2	-	CASSLGADGYTF	TGTGCCAGCAGCTTGGGGGCGGATGGCTACACCTTC
-	TRBV7-9	TRBJ1-4	-	CASSLDQGFNEKLFF	TGTGCCAGCAGCCTTGACCAGGGGTTTAATGAAAAACTGTTTTTT
-	TRBV6-2/TRBV6-3	TRBJ1-5	TRBD1	CASSPRGQLSNQPQHF	TGTGCCAGCAGTCCAAGGGGACAGCTTAGCAATCAGCCCCAGCATTTT
-	TRBV7-2	TRBJ1-4	TRBD1	CASSQGGQIMDF	TGTGCCAGCAGCCAGGGGGGACAGATAATGGATTTT
once	TRBV29-1	TRBJ1-5	-	CSPRPPLLGRGYSNQPQHF	TGCAGCCCACGTCCCCCTCTTTTGGGCAGGGGCTATAGCAATCAGCCCCAGCATTTT
-	TRBV25-1	TRBJ2-6	-	CASTAGVSGANVLTF	TGTGCCAGCACCGCAGGGGTTTCTGGGGCCAACGTCCTGACTTTC